Listed here are 24 T cell receptor beta chains from one sample, sequenced in a study of identifying expanded T cells in peripheral blood. This table comes from immunoSEQ multiplex PCR, and its TCRdb copy is limited to in-frame clones, with some not included. The profile shows approximately 120,000 clones, more than 80% of them singletons. The sample was blood. The origin of the receptors is a person aged 18 to 75 in good health.

The V call is TRBV27, the J call TRBJ1-3, with D perhaps TRBD1 (6 bases). The CDR3 sequence is 16 residues long. Germline lookup yields CDR1 MNHEY and CDR2 SMNVEV (reference sequence). The germline V and J ends were trimmed by 5 bases and 3 bases, with 17 bases remaining between them. The CDR3 DNA is TGTGCCAGCAGTCCCCGGGACACTAATAATGGAAACACCATATATTTT. Its protein is CASSPRDTNNGNTIYF.

The V gene is TRBV4-3, the J gene TRBJ2-3; 10 nucleotides align to TRBD1. Germline V CDR1 and CDR2: LGHNA, YSLEER. This CDR3 contains 16 residues. Trimming at V came to 0 bases and at J to 4 bases, leaving 4 bases not matched to a gene. The CDR3 here is CASSQEPTGGADTQYF. In nucleotides, the CDR3 is TGCGCCAGCAGCCAAGAACCGACAGGGGGCGCAGATACGCAGTATTTT.

The V gene is TRBV7-6, the J gene TRBJ1-6; D is ambiguous. Germline V lookup: CDR1 SGHVS, CDR2 FNYEAQ. Trimming stripped 1 base from V and 7 bases from J, with 14 bases between. The CDR3 length is 16 residues. The CDR3 DNA follows: TGTGCCAGCAGCTTAGATGGCAGGCGGGGAAATTCACCCCTCCACTTT. Protein: CASSLDGRRGNSPLHF.

This clone showed up just a few times. Here the CDR3 reads CASSPYPNQPQHF. The CDR3 DNA sequence: TGTGCCAGCAGCCCCTATCCCAATCAGCCCCAGCATTTT. The chain joins TRBV5-5 to TRBJ1-5; D is unresolved. Per germline, CDR1 SGHKS and CDR2 YYEKEE (reference sequence). Trimming took 4 bases from V and 3 from J, leaving 8 bases between them. This CDR3 has 13 residues.

This chain connects TRBV4-1 to TRBJ1-1, with D unresolved. This CDR3 is built from 15 residues. Germline V lookup: CDR1 MGHRA, CDR2 YSYEKL. V dropped 3 bases and J dropped 10 bases, with 21 bases sitting between them. The CDR3 loop reads CASSHSMGSRFVAFF. The CDR3 nucleotides read TGCGCCAGCAGCCATAGCATGGGGTCAAGGTTCGTAGCTTTCTTT.

The rearrangement uses TRBV7-3 and TRBJ1-1; no clear D. The CDR3 loop spans 13 amino acids. Per the germline V gene, CDR1 is SGHTA and CDR2 is FQGTGA. Trimming cost V 5 bases and J 2 bases, with 9 bases left between them. DNA of the CDR3: TGTGCCAGCAGCCTCTTCCCAAACACTGAAGCTTTCTTT. Translation gives CASSLFPNTEAFF.

The rearrangement uses TRBV7-2 and TRBJ1-2; no definite D call. Per the germline V gene, CDR1 is SGHTA and CDR2 is FQGNSA. This CDR3 has 15 residues. V lost 1 base and J 10 bases, leaving 19 bases between the germline ends. The CDR3 is CASSLGQRVEKLYTF. DNA for the CDR3: TGTGCCAGCAGCTTAGGCCAAAGGGTCGAAAAGCTCTACACCTTC.

In its sample, this clone was seen once. This chain connects TRBV28 to TRBJ1-2; TRBD1 agrees at 7 bases. The CDR3 length is 13 residues. Unmatched junction bases numbered 5, after V lost 2 bases and J lost 8 bases. CDR1 is MDHEN, CDR2 SYDVKM, per germline. CDR3 coding DNA: TGTGCCAGCAGTTTAAGACAGGGTAGGGGCTACACCTTC. It is translated as CASSLRQGRGYTF.

The chain recombines TRBV30 with TRBJ2-1; 7 bases line up with TRBD2. CDR3 length equals 12 residues. CDR1 GTSNPN and CDR2 SVGIG come from the germline V gene (reference sequence). Unmatched junction bases numbered 4, after V lost 4 bases and J lost 7 bases. The CDR3 loop reads CAWTSGPNEQFF. For the CDR3, the DNA is TGTGCCTGGACTAGCGGCCCGAATGAGCAGTTCTTC. Drawing the rest from reference TRBV30 and TRBJ2-1, the complete variable domain is SQTIHQWPATLVQPVGSPLSLECTVEGTSNPNLYWYRQAAGRGLQLLFYSVGIGQISSEVPQNLSASRPQDRQFILSSKKLLLSDSGFYLCAWTSGPNEQFFGPGTRLTVL.

The CDR3 region is CASSARQGSGNTIYF. CDR3 bases: TGTGCCAGCAGCGCCAGACAGGGTTCTGGAAACACCATATATTTT. The J gene is TRBJ1-3, the V gene TRBV9; TRBD1 matches at 7 bases. Germline assignment: CDR1 SGDLS and CDR2 YYNGEE. The junction had 4 bases not matched to a gene; V was cut back by 3 bases and J by 1 base. This CDR3 spans 15 amino acids.

In its sample, this clone was seen a few times. The chain couples TRBV5-1 to TRBJ1-1; D uncertain. The CDR3 contains 16 residues. Trimming pared 4 bases from V and 0 bases from J, leaving 16 bases between. CDR1 is SGHRS and CDR2 is YFSETQ in the germline V gene. CDR3 in amino acids: CASSMKTLSMNTEAFF. CDR3 DNA sequence: TGCGCCAGCAGCATGAAGACCCTTTCAATGAACACTGAAGCTTTCTTT.

The V gene is TRBV5-8, the J gene TRBJ1-1, with D possibly matching TRBD1 (5 bases). Germline-derived CDR1 and CDR2 are SGHTS and YDEGEE. This CDR3 contains 11 residues. V was pared by 4 bases and J by 11 bases, with 12 bases between. The CDR3, as DNA: TGTGCCAGCAGCCCCGTGGGGGAGGCTTTCTTT. Protein: CASSPVGEAFF.

This clone was observed a handful of times. The rearrangement uses TRBV23-1 and TRBJ1-2, with no clear D. TRBV23-1 is labeled an ORF, and its function is uncertain. The CDR3 length is 13 residues. Trimming shortened V by 4 bases and J by 8 bases, and 14 bases separated the two germline ends. The CDR3 DNA is TGCGCCAGCAGTCCCGGGAGGAGTATAGGCTACACCTTC. Translated: CASSPGRSIGYTF.

The chain uses TRBV6-6 and TRBJ1-2; no reliable D call. Germline loops: CDR1 MNHNY, CDR2 SVGAGI (reference sequence). Trimming took 7 bases from V and 8 from J, leaving 17 bases between them. The CDR3 runs to 13 residues. The CDR3 protein is CASTPGGSGGYTF. CDR3 in DNA: TGTGCCAGCACCCCCGGTGGGTCCGGGGGCTACACCTTC.

V and J are TRBV4-1 and TRBJ1-3; D is undetermined. Germline loops: CDR1 MGHRA, CDR2 YSYEKL. Trimming pared 1 base from V and 0 bases from J, leaving 4 bases between. The CDR3 length is 14 residues. DNA for the CDR3: TGCGCCAGCAGCCAAGGTCTCTCTGGAAACACCATATATTTT. Translating it yields CASSQGLSGNTIYF.

The chain has TRBV6-6 and TRBJ1-1; 8 bases line up with TRBD1. J lost 3 bases, V lost 7 bases, and 7 bases had no gene match. Germline V gives CDR1 MNHNY, CDR2 SVGAGI (reference sequence). This CDR3 is built from 14 residues. The CDR3 DNA sequence: TGTGCCAGCACACGGGACAGGACCGACACTGAAGCTTTCTTT. This encodes CASTRDRTDTEAFF.

This clone was picked up a small number of times. V usage is TRBV7-2 and J usage is TRBJ2-7, with D unclear. Germline V lookup: CDR1 SGHTA, CDR2 FQGNSA. The CDR3 consists of 17 residues. The germline V and J ends were trimmed by 5 bases and 0 bases, with 20 bases remaining between them. CDR3 nucleotide sequence: TGTGCCAGCAGCCATCGGACCTACGCCCTCGACTCCTACGAGCAGTACTTC. This translates into CASSHRTYALDSYEQYF.

V gene TRBV4-3 combines with J gene TRBJ1-1; TRBD1 matches at 8 bases. V shed 0 bases, J shed 0 bases, and the junction held 12 bases outside the gene matches. The germline V gene has CDR1 LGHNA and CDR2 YSLEER. The CDR3 runs to 19 residues. The CDR3 DNA follows: TGCGCCAGCAGCCAAGATCTAATAAGGACAGGGATGATGAACACTGAAGCTTTCTTT. Translated, it gives CASSQDLIRTGMMNTEAFF.

The rearrangement uses TRBV7-2 and TRBJ1-5; D uncertain. The CDR3 totals 17 residues. Germline V lookup: CDR1 SGHTA, CDR2 FQGNSA. V was shortened by 5 bases and J by 1 base, with 18 bases between the two germline ends. CDR3 loop: CASSPTNSLRSNQPQHF. The CDR3 DNA follows: TGTGCCAGCAGCCCAACCAATAGTTTGCGGAGCAATCAGCCCCAGCATTTT.

The chain has TRBV7-2 and TRBJ1-2; 7 bases fit TRBD1. Germline V gives CDR1 SGHTA, CDR2 FQGNSA. The J segment lost 2 bases and the V segment lost 2 bases, leaving 8 bases of the junction unmatched. This CDR3 region has 16 residues. CDR3 protein: CASSLPYGQDNYGYTF. CDR3 nucleotide sequence: TGTGCCAGCAGCTTACCCTACGGACAGGACAACTATGGCTACACCTTC.

The rearrangement joins TRBV9 to TRBJ2-1; 7 nucleotides agree with TRBD1. Germline loops: CDR1 SGDLS, CDR2 YYNGEE. V dropped 4 bases and J dropped 2; count of bases not matched to a gene: 15. The CDR3 is made up of 18 amino acids. As DNA, the CDR3 is TGTGCCAGCAGCCTATCAGGGGGTTCTCCATCTACCTACAATGAGCAGTTCTTC. Amino acids: CASSLSGGSPSTYNEQFF.

Note on this clone: A junction end diverges from the germline sequence, so it may reflect a read error. The chain uses TRBV10-1 and TRBJ1-5; 8 nucleotides line up with TRBD1. The CDR3 consists of 20 residues. Germline-derived CDR1 and CDR2 are WNHNN and SYGVQD (reference sequence). The CDR3 here is CASSEPHAGQGSRSDQPQHF. The CDR3 nucleotides read TGCGCCAGCAGTGAACCCCACGCCGGACAGGGATCCCGTAGCGATCAGCCCCAGCATTTT.

The genes are TRBV30 and TRBJ1-1; 7 nucleotides align to TRBD1. Per germline, CDR1 GTSNPN and CDR2 SVGIG (reference sequence). V lost 0 bases to trimming and J lost 5 bases; unmatched junction nucleotides: 15. The CDR3 length is 17 residues. The CDR3 DNA sequence: TGTGCCTGGAGTGTTCAGGGGGGATCTTATGCAAGTACTGAAGCTTTCTTT. The encoded protein is CAWSVQGGSYASTEAFF.

The chain joins TRBV11-2 to TRBJ1-5; 7 nucleotides align to TRBD1. V lost 1 base to trimming and J lost 7 bases; unmatched junction nucleotides: 10. The V gene's germline CDR1 is SGHAT and CDR2 FQNNGV. The CDR3 contains 16 residues. In nucleotides, the CDR3 is TGTGCCAGCAGCTTAGGAGCAGGGGGAGAAAAACAGCCCCAGCATTTT. It is translated as CASSLGAGGEKQPQHF.